The present TCR beta chain was sequenced within a study of identical twins (dated by TCRdb to 2016 to 2017). Broadly, across the study: The study deep-sequenced TCR alpha and beta repertoires from monozygotic twins, unrelated adults of various ages and cord blood to test whether fetal clonotypes persist. To rule out contamination, replicate twin experiments were performed at different times with different library preparation protocols. Broader findings and caveats from the paper: Compared with coincidental sharing between unrelated individuals, out-of-frame TCR alpha sequences shared between twins had an excess of sequences with low generation probability. Zero-insertion analyses could be partly confounded by invariant T cells such as MAIT and iNKT, though diverse VJ usage argued against such confounding for most clonotypes. Conclusions relied on cross-sectional statistical analysis, since the same donors could not be followed over many years. Abundant cord blood beta clonotypes had fewer insertions, young adult naive repertoires showed a similar but weaker trend, and memory repertoires showed no such trend. Recombination models systematically underestimated out-of-frame TCR alpha sharing in monozygotic twins but agreed with sharing between unrelated individuals. Excess twin sharing in beta out-of-frame sequences was weaker because fewer shared sequences lowered the signal-to-noise ratio.

Every donor was a healthy Caucasian. Three unrelated non-twin adults were also sequenced: a male aged 18 to 30, a male aged 50 to 59 and a female aged 50 to 59. Using Miltenyi CD45RO+ enrichment and human naive T-cell isolation kits, memory (CD45RO+) and naive T cells were isolated from PBMC. The library was made by 5' RACE. The listed sequencing device is Illumina HiSeq 2000. Template switching added a universal primer binding site, and the final cDNA carried a unique molecular identifier that allowed TCR cDNA molecules to be counted accurately. Specific primers in the conserved constant-segment region were used to synthesize first-strand cDNA for TCR alpha and beta chains. To control for contamination, every cDNA library carried two barcodes: a SMART-Mk sample barcode plus Illumina barcodes. TruSeq adapter sequences, together with Illumina sample barcodes, were added in two successive PCR steps. The Illumina HiSeq platform was used with custom primers to sequence TCR alpha and beta cDNA libraries. The original pipeline was this. Raw reads were processed with MiGEC to extract unique molecular identifiers, and MiXCR was used to determine CDR3 positions. For each individual, recombination models were inferred using an EM algorithm with the repgenHMM and IGoR tools. Shared clonotype analysis was performed with the tcR package in R, normalizing sharing by the product of cloneset sizes. To study raw recombination without the effects of thymic and clonal selection, out-of-frame nonproductive sequences were analyzed. In-frame beta chains were kept once TCRdb had trimmed the public reads at Q25 with fastp and called clones with MiXCR. Entries that share a CDR3 protein sequence are merged under the most common genes and DNA. The V and J calls reflect TCRdb's pipeline rather than the authors' work. This sample lists about 690,000 distinct CDR3 sequences; 5.5% to 6.5% were detected once. The ten largest make up 1.5% to 2% of the sample.

The CDR3 numbers 15 residues from cysteine through phenylalanine. Only CDR3 DNA remains: 45 bases, in frame from the first base. The germline V gene (reference sequence) sets CDR1 to LNHDA and CDR2 to SQIVND. V is reduced by 5 bases and J by 4 bases, leaving a spacing of 14 bases between them. Notes on this clonotype: This receptor's antigen is unknown. Base qualities are not at hand, and no much larger clone is one base apart.

The rearrangement combines TRBV19 with TRBJ1-4; TRBD1 is a weak D gene call, 6 bases matching. Sequenced input: naive T cells sorted from blood. Read against the paper, the sample's cell subset or site label means: cells isolated with a human naive T-cell isolation kit. The receptor comes from a man between 18 and 35 years old in good health. The CDR3 reads as follows: CASSPQTGLNEKLFF. The DNA sequence is given as TGTGCCAGTAGTCCCCAGACAGGCCTTAATGAAAAACTGTTTTTT.